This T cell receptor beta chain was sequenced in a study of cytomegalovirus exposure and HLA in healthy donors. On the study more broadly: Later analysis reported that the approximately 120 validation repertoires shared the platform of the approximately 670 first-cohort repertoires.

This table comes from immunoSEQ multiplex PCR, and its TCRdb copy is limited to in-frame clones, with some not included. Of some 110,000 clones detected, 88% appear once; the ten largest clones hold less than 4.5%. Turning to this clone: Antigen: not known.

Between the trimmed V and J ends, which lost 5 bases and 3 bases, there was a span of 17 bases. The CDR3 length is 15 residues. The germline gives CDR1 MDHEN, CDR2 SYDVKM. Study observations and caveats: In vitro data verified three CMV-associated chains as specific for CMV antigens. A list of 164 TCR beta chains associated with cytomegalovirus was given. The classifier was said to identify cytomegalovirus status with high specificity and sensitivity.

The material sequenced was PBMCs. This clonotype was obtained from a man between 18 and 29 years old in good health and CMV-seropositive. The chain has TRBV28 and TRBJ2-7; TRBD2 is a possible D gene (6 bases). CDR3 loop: CASSIYGAGLYEQYF. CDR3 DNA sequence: TGTGCCAGCAGTATTTACGGGGCGGGGCTCTACGAGCAGTACTTC.